This T cell receptor beta chain was found in a study of T cell changes during pregnancy in multiple sclerosis (dated by TCRdb to between 2018 and 2021). Regarding the research as a whole: The study examined how the T cell repertoire changed over the course of pregnancy in women with multiple sclerosis.

Comment on this clone: The antigen it recognizes is unknown. No per-base quality is available; no much larger clone lies one base away.

To prepare the library, the immunoSEQ multiplex PCR assay was applied. Held by TCRdb, this immuneACCESS table contains in-frame sequences only and omits some clones. Under half of the omission traces to an unresolved V gene where checked; the cause of the rest is unknown. For this sample the table gives 50,000 to 60,000 clones, of which around nine tenths were detected only once. The ten largest clonotypes hold around 2.1% of the sample. From a lookup of the germline V gene, CDR1 and CDR2 are MNHNS and SASEGT. V loses 7 bases, J loses 0 bases, and the germline ends lie 7 bases apart. The CDR3 starts with the cysteine, ends with the phenylalanine, and has 14 residues. Only CDR3 DNA is held: 42 bases, read in frame from base 1.

The receptor's source is a female donor in good health, enrolled as a control in a pregnancy study. Rearrangement joined TRBV6-1 to TRBJ1-6; TRBD1 is a weak D gene call, 6 bases matching. This material consisted of peripheral blood, taken in the first trimester of pregnancy. The CDR3 reads as follows: CASIGGSYNSPLHF. The sequence in DNA is TGTGCCAGCATAGGGGGCTCCTATAATTCACCCCTCCACTTT.